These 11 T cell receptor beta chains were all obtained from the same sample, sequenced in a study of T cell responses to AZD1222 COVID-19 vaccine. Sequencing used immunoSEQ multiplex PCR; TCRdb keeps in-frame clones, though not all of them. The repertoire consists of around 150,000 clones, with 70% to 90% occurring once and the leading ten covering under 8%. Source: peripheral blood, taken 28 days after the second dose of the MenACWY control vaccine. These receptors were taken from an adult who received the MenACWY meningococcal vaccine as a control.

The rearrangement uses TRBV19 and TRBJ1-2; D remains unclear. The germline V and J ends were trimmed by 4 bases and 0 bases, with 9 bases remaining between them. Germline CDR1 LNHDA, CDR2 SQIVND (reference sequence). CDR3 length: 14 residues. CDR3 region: CASSRGEANYGYTF. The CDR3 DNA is TGTGCCAGTAGTAGAGGAGAAGCTAACTATGGCTACACCTTC.

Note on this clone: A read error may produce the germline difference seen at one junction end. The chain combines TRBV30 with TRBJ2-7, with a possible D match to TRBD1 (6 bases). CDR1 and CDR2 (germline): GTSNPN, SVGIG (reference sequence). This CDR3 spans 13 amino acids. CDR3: CAWSVRPRDKETF. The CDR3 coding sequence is TGTGCCTGGAGTGTACGTCCCCGGGACAAGGAGACCTTC. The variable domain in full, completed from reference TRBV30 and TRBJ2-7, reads SQTIHQWPATLVQPVGSPLSLECTVEGTSNPNLYWYRQAAGRGLQLLFYSVGIGQISSEVPQNLSASRPQDRQFILSSKKLLLSDSGFYLCAWSVRPRDKETFGPGTRLTVT.

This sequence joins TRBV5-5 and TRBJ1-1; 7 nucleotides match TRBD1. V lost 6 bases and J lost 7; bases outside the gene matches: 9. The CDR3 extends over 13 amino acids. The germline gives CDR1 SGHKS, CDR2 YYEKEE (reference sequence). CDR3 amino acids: CASTLARGYEAFF. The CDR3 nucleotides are TGTGCCAGCACCCTAGCCAGGGGGTATGAAGCTTTCTTT. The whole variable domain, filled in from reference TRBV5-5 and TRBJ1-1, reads DAGVTQSPTHLIKTRGQQVTLRCSPISGHKSVSWYQQVLGQGPQFIFQYYEKEERGRGNFPDRFSARQFPNYSSELNVNALLLGDSALYLCASTLARGYEAFFGQGTRLTVV.

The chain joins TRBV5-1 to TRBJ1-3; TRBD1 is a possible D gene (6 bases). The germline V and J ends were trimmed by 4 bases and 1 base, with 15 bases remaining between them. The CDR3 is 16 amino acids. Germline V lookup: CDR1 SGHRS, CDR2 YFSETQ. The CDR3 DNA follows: TGCGCCAGCAGCCCAACTACAGGGTCTTCTGGAAACACCATATATTTT. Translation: CASSPTTGSSGNTIYF.

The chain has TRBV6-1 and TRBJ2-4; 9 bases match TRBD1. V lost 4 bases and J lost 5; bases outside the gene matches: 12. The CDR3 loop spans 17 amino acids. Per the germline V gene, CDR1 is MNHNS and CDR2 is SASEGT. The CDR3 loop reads CASSGWTGASTENIQYF. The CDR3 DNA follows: TGTGCCAGCAGTGGTTGGACAGGGGCCAGCACCGAAAACATTCAGTACTTC.

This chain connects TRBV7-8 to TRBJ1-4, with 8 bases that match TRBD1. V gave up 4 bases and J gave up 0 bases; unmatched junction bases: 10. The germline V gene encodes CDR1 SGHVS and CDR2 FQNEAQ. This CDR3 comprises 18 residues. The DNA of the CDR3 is TGTGCCAGCAGCTCCGGACAGGGTATTTCCCCAACTAATGAAAAACTGTTTTTT. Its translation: CASSSGQGISPTNEKLFF. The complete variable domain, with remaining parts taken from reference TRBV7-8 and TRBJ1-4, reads GAGVSQSPRYKVAKRGQDVALRCDPISGHVSLFWYQQALGQGPEFLTYFQNEAQLDKSGLPSDRFFAERPEGSVSTLKIQRTQQEDSAVYLCASSSGQGISPTNEKLFFGSGTQLSVL.

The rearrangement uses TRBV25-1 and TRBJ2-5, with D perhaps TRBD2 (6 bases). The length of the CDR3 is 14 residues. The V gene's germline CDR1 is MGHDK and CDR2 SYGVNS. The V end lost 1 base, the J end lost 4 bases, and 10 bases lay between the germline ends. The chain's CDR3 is CASSEFRGRETQYF. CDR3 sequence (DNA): TGTGCCAGCAGTGAATTTCGGGGGAGAGAGACCCAGTACTTC.

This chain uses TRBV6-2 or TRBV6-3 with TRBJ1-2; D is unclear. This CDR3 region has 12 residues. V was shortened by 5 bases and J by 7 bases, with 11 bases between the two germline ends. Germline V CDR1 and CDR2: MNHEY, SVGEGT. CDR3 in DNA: TGTGCCAGCAGTCAATCTTTTTTTGGCTACACCTTC. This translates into CASSQSFFGYTF.

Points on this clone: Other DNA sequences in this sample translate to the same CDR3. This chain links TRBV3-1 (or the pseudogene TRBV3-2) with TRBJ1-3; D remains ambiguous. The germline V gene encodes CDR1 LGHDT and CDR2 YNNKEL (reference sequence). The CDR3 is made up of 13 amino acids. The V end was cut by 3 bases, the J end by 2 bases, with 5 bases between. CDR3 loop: CASSQGTGNTIYF. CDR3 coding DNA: TGTGCCAGCAGCCAGGGGACTGGAAACACCATATATTTT.

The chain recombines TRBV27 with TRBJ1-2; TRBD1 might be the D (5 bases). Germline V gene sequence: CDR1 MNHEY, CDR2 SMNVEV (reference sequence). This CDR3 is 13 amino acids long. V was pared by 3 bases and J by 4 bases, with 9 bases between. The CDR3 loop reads CASSLSGFYGYTF. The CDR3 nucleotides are TGTGCCAGCAGTTTGTCAGGGTTCTATGGCTACACCTTC.

CDR3 nucleotides: TGCGCCAGCAGCCCTCCGACAGGGGGCCCTGGAAACACCATATATTTT. Its protein is CASSPPTGGPGNTIYF. The chain recombines TRBV5-1 with TRBJ1-3, with 10 bases lining up with TRBD1. V gave up 4 bases and J gave up 2 bases; unmatched junction bases: 6. Germline V gene sequence: CDR1 SGHRS, CDR2 YFSETQ. The CDR3 spans 16 residues.